This TCR beta chain was recorded in a study of T cell responses to AZD1222 COVID-19 vaccine (dated by TCRdb to about 2021). With regard to the full study: A total of around 240 trial participants underwent TCR sequencing, of whom some 210 received two doses of AZD1222 and about 25 received two doses of the MenACWY control vaccine. Trial participants were enrolled into age subgroups of 18-55, 56-69 and 70-plus years, which contained approximately 150, 28 and 58 TCR-sequenced participants, respectively.

Regarding this clone: Its antigen remains undetermined.

From the cysteine through the phenylalanine, the CDR3 covers 11 amino acids. Only the CDR3 part of the read is kept: 33 bases, read in frame from the first base. Reading the germline V gene (reference sequence) gives CDR1 LNHDA and CDR2 SQIVND. V is cut by 6 bases and J by 9 bases, and the space between the germline ends is 9 bases. The CDR3 regions of human TCRbeta chains were analyzed by immunosequencing. The paper's data handling went like this. Repertoire TCRs were checked for matches against a reference library of SARS-CoV-2-specific TCRs that had been generated using the MIRA antigen-specificity platform. Breadth was defined as the fraction of unique TCRs that were SARS-CoV-2-associated, and depth was defined as the fraction of total T cells that were SARS-CoV-2-associated. Each spike-specific TCR was assigned to its reactive spike region and to a CD4 or CD8 class using the MIRA data. Log10-transformed breadth and depth values were compared by one-way ANOVA with Sidak's multiple comparisons tests. Imported from immuneACCESS, the table was reduced by TCRdb to in-frame sequences with V and J called. These copies leave out some clones; in studies compared against another copy, an unresolved V gene accounts for under half, and the cause of the remainder is not known. The V and J calls and the clone size are those of that table, but D and trimming were determined from the DNA. This sample's records show over 140,000 clones. The ten largest account for roughly 2% of the sample.

Summary of the overall study and its limitations: CD4 TCRs associated with the vaccine covered the entire spike protein, and the dominant responses were in regions 160-218 and 743-854. Participants were mostly white British, with more females than males. The authors suggested clonal diversity may have been underestimated. After two AZD1222 doses, both the breadth and the depth of spike-specific TCRs were significantly higher than at day 0 and than in MenACWY recipients. No day 14 peak-response samples were available, so repertoires were characterized only after the peak T cell response. Epitopes outside the regions mutated in the B.1.351 and B.1.1.7 variants were reportedly recognized by nearly half of the unique spike-specific TCRs. Only a handful of AZD1222 recipients were SARS-CoV-2 seropositive at baseline, limiting conclusions about previously exposed vaccinees. The 56-69-year group was small, and its depth increase did not reach significance, likely because of low power.

Per the publication, the time point label means: baseline before first vaccination. Vaccinee samples were obtained from the UK trials COV001 and COV002, which included a single-blind randomized controlled phase 2/3 trial of AZD1222 (ChAdOx1 nCoV-19) in healthy adults. For TCRbeta chain sequencing, PBMC samples were collected from trial participants at day 0 and at day 28 after the second dose. This clonotype was obtained from an adult in good health. The sample taken for sequencing was peripheral blood. The chain was built from TRBV19 and TRBJ2-1; the D gene identity is not certain. Read as DNA, the sequence is TGTGCCAGTAGAGACTCTGGTGAGCAGTTCTTC. Translated, it gives CASRDSGEQFF.